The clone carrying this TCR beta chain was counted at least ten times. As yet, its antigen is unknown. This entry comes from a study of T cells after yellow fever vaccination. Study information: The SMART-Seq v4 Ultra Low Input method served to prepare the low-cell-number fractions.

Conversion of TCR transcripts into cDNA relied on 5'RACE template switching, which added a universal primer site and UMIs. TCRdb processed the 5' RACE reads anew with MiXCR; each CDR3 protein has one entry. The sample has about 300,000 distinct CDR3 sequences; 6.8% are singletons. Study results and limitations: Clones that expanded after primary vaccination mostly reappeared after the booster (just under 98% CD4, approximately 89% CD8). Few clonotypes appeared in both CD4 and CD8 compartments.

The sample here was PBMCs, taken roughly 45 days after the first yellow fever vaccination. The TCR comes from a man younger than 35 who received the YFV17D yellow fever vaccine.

The CDR3 sequence: CASGDLEQYV. DNA of the CDR3: TGTGCCAGCGGAGATTTAGAGCAGTACGTC. This chain links TRBV28 with TRBJ2-7, with no clear D. Germline CDR1 is MDHEN and CDR2 is SYDVKM. CDR3 length: 10 amino acids. V gave up 8 bases and J gave up 7 bases, with 9 bases separating them.